These 6 T cell receptor beta chains were sequenced from one sample in a study of T-cell memory formation after mild COVID-19. TCRdb itself ran the 5' RACE reads through MiXCR, one entry per CDR3 protein. The sample has 92,000 or so distinct CDR3 sequences; 10% to 15% are singletons. Sequencing was carried out using PBMCs or a T cell subset sorted from them (not recorded which). The receptors derive from an adult woman who had mild COVID-19 (a few samples of this study predate the infection). Cell type and time point are not known.

This clonotype has only a few counts. This chain uses TRBV6-2 or TRBV6-3 with TRBJ2-1; D perhaps matches TRBD1 (6 bases). The V and J ends lost 5 bases and 5 bases respectively, with 7 bases between them. CDR1 MNHEY and CDR2 SVGEGT come from the germline V gene. The CDR3 length is 12 residues. The CDR3 coding sequence is TGTGCCAGCAGTGGACAGAACAATGAGCAGTTCTTC. Translated, it gives CASSGQNNEQFF.

The table lists this clonotype with a few counts. V gene TRBV5-1 combines with J gene TRBJ1-1; 9 bases are shared with TRBD1. This CDR3 comprises 15 residues. Germline V lookup: CDR1 SGHRS, CDR2 YFSETQ. V was pared by 0 bases and J by 3 bases, with 3 bases of the junction left unmatched. CDR3 residues: CASSLAGQGYTEAFF. The CDR3 DNA is TGCGCCAGCAGCTTGGCCGGACAGGGGTACACTGAAGCTTTCTTT.

The chain carries TRBV24-1 and TRBJ2-7; D not certain. The length of the CDR3 is 13 residues. With 2 bases removed from V and 5 bases from J, the gap between germline ends came to 9 bases. CDR1 is KGHDR and CDR2 is SFDVKD in the germline V gene. The CDR3 here is CATSDWKENEQYF. In DNA form, the CDR3 reads TGTGCCACCAGTGATTGGAAAGAGAACGAGCAGTACTTC.

This clonotype was detected a few times. V usage is TRBV20-1 and J usage is TRBJ1-1; D remains ambiguous. The CDR3 is 11 residues long. The germline V gene encodes CDR1 DFQATT and CDR2 SNEGSKA (reference sequence). V was shortened by 7 bases and J by 7 bases, with 13 bases between the two germline ends. The CDR3 sequence: CSVRGYYEAFF. DNA for the CDR3: TGCAGTGTCCGGGGTTACTATGAAGCTTTCTTT.

This clonotype turned up a few times. V and J are TRBV7-9 and TRBJ1-4; 7 bases agree with TRBD1. Losses at the gene ends were 4 bases for V and 4 bases for J; bases not matched to a gene: 9. Germline V gene sequence: CDR1 SEHNR, CDR2 FQNEAQ (reference sequence). The CDR3 consists of 16 residues. The CDR3 coding sequence is TGTGCCAGCAGCTCCACCCGGGACAGCCTTAATGAAAAACTGTTTTTT. Encoded protein: CASSSTRDSLNEKLFF. The full variable domain, its missing parts supplied by reference TRBV7-9 and TRBJ1-4, is DTGVSQNPRHKITKRGQNVTFRCDPISEHNRLYWYRQTLGQGPEFLTYFQNEAQLEKSRLLSDRFSAERPKGSFSTLEIQRTEQGDSAMYLCASSSTRDSLNEKLFFGSGTQLSVL.

This clonotype occurred many times. This chain joins TRBV5-1 and TRBJ2-7; maybe TRBD1 (5 bases). Trimming cost V 0 bases and J 2 bases, with 15 bases left between them. CDR3 size: 16 residues. The V gene's germline CDR1 is SGHRS and CDR2 YFSETQ. The CDR3 DNA reads TGCGCCAGCAGCTTGGAGTCCGTACAGGACACCTACGAGCAGTACTTC. Protein: CASSLESVQDTYEQYF.